The sample holds many counts of the clone carrying this T cell receptor beta chain. Its target is unknown. These data belong to a study of blood T cells in healthy people across ages. For the study at large: When template switching was applied, about one barcoded beta molecule was captured per two T cells.

Alongside a J-beta primer mix, a sample-barcoded 5' primer served in a second PCR lasting roughly 6 to 11 cycles. TCRdb analysed the 5' RACE reads with MiXCR anew, one entry per CDR3 protein. The sample lists some 790,000 distinct CDR3 sequences; under 35% were seen once. With 7 bases clipped from V and 4 bases from J, the junction kept 10 bases outside the gene matches. The germline CDR1 and CDR2 sequences are MNHEY and SMNVEV (reference sequence). This CDR3 spans 15 amino acids. The donors, healthy Caucasians from Russia, were aged 6 to 90. The study's findings and limits: Unknown donor CMV status possibly confounded expanded clonotype changes. The diversity estimates, figures obtained from one million T cells, were considered underestimates.

The source is a woman over 75 in good health. The J gene is TRBJ2-7, the V gene TRBV27; 10 nucleotides line up with TRBD1. The sequenced sample consisted of blood. The CDR3: CASTYGQGGGYEQYF. CDR3 bases: TGTGCCAGCACCTATGGACAGGGGGGAGGGTACGAGCAGTACTTC.